These T cell receptor beta chains were read from a single sample in a study of cytomegalovirus exposure and HLA in healthy donors. Libraries were prepared by immunoSEQ multiplex PCR; TCRdb keeps only in-frame clonotypes and omits some of them. The sample lists approximately 100,000 clones, 64% seen once, with approximately 3% in the top ten. The specimen was PBMCs. Every receptor here comes from a man aged 55 to 70 in good health and CMV-seronegative. Both conserved end residues are part of each CDR3. The D gene is left open where the match is weak. Clone size is given for some rows only: seen once, a few or many times, or a class if the clone is expanded.

d_call: TRBD2; v_call: TRBV7-6; j_call: TRBJ2-3; clone_size: -; cdr3_nt: TGTGCCAGCAGCTCGGGGGGGCTAGACCAGTATTTT; cdr3_aa: CASSSGGLDQYF
d_call: -; v_call: TRBV27; j_call: TRBJ1-4; clone_size: -; cdr3_nt: TGTGCCAGCAGTTTCCGGACTGGAAAACTGTTTTTT; cdr3_aa: CASSFRTGKLFF
d_call: -; v_call: TRBV9; j_call: TRBJ2-6; clone_size: -; cdr3_nt: TGTGCCAGCAGCTTTACAGGCTCTGGGGCCAACGTCCTGACTTTC; cdr3_aa: CASSFTGSGANVLTF
d_call: TRBD1; v_call: TRBV9; j_call: TRBJ1-2; clone_size: -; cdr3_nt: TGTGCCAGCAGCCCGGCACAGGGGTTAGTCGGGGGCTACACCTTC; cdr3_aa: CASSPAQGLVGGYTF
d_call: TRBD1; v_call: TRBV5-6; j_call: TRBJ1-6; clone_size: few; cdr3_nt: TGTGCCAGCAGCCGTCGGGACAGGGTTGTCCCCCTCCACTTT; cdr3_aa: CASSRRDRVVPLHF
d_call: TRBD1; v_call: TRBV10-2; j_call: TRBJ1-4; clone_size: -; cdr3_nt: TGCGCCAGCAACCACAGGGGCGACGAAAAACTGTTTTTT; cdr3_aa: CASNHRGDEKLFF
d_call: -; v_call: TRBV5-4; j_call: TRBJ2-4; clone_size: -; cdr3_nt: TGTGCCAGCAGCCACCGTCGTGGGCAAGCCAAAAACATTCAGTACTTC; cdr3_aa: CASSHRRGQAKNIQYF
d_call: -; v_call: TRBV27; j_call: TRBJ2-1; clone_size: few; cdr3_nt: TGTGCCAGCAGTTTGCGGGGAGGTGGGGAGCAGTTCTTC; cdr3_aa: CASSLRGGGEQFF
d_call: -; v_call: TRBV28; j_call: TRBJ1-4; clone_size: -; cdr3_nt: TGTGCCAGCAGCTTGACAGACTCTAATGAAAAACTGTTTTTT; cdr3_aa: CASSLTDSNEKLFF
d_call: TRBD2; v_call: TRBV30; j_call: TRBJ2-2; clone_size: -; cdr3_nt: TGTGCCTGGAAAGGGCGGACTAGCCCCGGGGAGCTGTTTTTT; cdr3_aa: CAWKGRTSPGELFF
d_call: TRBD1; v_call: TRBV7-2; j_call: TRBJ1-5; clone_size: once; cdr3_nt: TGTGCCAGCAGACTAACAGGGGGCGGTCAGCCCCAGCATTTT; cdr3_aa: CASRLTGGGQPQHF
d_call: TRBD1; v_call: TRBV5-1; j_call: TRBJ2-2; clone_size: -; cdr3_nt: TGCGCCAGCTGCCGGGACAGCAACACCGGGGAGCTGTTTTTT; cdr3_aa: CASCRDSNTGELFF
d_call: TRBD1; v_call: TRBV6-5; j_call: TRBJ2-7; clone_size: few; cdr3_nt: TGTGCCAGCACCGCGGACAGGGGCACCTACGAGCAGTACTTC; cdr3_aa: CASTADRGTYEQYF
d_call: TRBD2; v_call: TRBV10-3; j_call: TRBJ2-1; clone_size: few; cdr3_nt: TGTGCCATCAGTGAGCCGGGACTAGCTTCGAATGAGCAGTTCTTC; cdr3_aa: CAISEPGLASNEQFF
d_call: TRBD1; v_call: TRBV25-1; j_call: TRBJ1-6; clone_size: -; cdr3_nt: TGTGCCAGCAGTACCGGGACAGATTCGTCCCCCCTCCACTTT; cdr3_aa: CASSTGTDSSPLHF
d_call: TRBD1; v_call: TRBV11-3; j_call: TRBJ2-5; clone_size: -; cdr3_nt: TGTGCCAGCACCTCGAATCGGGACAGGGTTGACGAGACCCAGTACTTC; cdr3_aa: CASTSNRDRVDETQYF
d_call: -; v_call: TRBV5-1; j_call: TRBJ2-5; clone_size: -; cdr3_nt: TGCGCCAGCAGCCCGGATCTTAGACAGGTGCAGTACTTC; cdr3_aa: CASSPDLRQVQYF
d_call: -; v_call: TRBV19; j_call: TRBJ2-7; clone_size: once; cdr3_nt: TGTGCCAGTAGTATGAGCAGTGCACACTACGAGCAGTACTTC; cdr3_aa: CASSMSSAHYEQYF
d_call: -; v_call: TRBV28; j_call: TRBJ1-2; clone_size: -; cdr3_nt: TGTGCCAGCAGTCCTCCCGACAGGCTAGGCCATGGCTACACCTTC; cdr3_aa: CASSPPDRLGHGYTF
d_call: TRBD2; v_call: TRBV7-2; j_call: TRBJ2-7; clone_size: -; cdr3_nt: TGTGCCAGCAGCTTCGCGGGAGGGCCATACGAGCAGTACTTC; cdr3_aa: CASSFAGGPYEQYF
d_call: TRBD2; v_call: TRBV19; j_call: TRBJ2-3; clone_size: -; cdr3_nt: TGTGCCAGTAGGCCCCTTGGACTAGCGGGAGGGCCCTTTGGCACAGATACGCAGTATTTT; cdr3_aa: CASRPLGLAGGPFGTDTQYF
d_call: TRBD1; v_call: TRBV6-1; j_call: TRBJ2-4; clone_size: -; cdr3_nt: TGTGCCAGCAGCCACGGACAGGTCCAGTACTTC; cdr3_aa: CASSHGQVQYF